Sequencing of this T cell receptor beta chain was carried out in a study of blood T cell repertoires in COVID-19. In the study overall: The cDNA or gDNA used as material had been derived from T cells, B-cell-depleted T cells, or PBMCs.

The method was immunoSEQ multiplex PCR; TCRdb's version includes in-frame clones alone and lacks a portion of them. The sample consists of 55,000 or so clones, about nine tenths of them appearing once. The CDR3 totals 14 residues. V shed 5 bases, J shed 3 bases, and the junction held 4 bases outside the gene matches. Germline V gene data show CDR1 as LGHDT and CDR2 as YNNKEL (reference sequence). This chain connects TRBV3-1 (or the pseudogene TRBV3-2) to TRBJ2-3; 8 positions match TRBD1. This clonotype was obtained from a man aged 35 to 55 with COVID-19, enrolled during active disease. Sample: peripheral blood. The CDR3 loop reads CASSKGQGTDTQYF. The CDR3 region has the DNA TGTGCCAGCAGCAAAGGACAGGGAACAGATACGCAGTATTTT.